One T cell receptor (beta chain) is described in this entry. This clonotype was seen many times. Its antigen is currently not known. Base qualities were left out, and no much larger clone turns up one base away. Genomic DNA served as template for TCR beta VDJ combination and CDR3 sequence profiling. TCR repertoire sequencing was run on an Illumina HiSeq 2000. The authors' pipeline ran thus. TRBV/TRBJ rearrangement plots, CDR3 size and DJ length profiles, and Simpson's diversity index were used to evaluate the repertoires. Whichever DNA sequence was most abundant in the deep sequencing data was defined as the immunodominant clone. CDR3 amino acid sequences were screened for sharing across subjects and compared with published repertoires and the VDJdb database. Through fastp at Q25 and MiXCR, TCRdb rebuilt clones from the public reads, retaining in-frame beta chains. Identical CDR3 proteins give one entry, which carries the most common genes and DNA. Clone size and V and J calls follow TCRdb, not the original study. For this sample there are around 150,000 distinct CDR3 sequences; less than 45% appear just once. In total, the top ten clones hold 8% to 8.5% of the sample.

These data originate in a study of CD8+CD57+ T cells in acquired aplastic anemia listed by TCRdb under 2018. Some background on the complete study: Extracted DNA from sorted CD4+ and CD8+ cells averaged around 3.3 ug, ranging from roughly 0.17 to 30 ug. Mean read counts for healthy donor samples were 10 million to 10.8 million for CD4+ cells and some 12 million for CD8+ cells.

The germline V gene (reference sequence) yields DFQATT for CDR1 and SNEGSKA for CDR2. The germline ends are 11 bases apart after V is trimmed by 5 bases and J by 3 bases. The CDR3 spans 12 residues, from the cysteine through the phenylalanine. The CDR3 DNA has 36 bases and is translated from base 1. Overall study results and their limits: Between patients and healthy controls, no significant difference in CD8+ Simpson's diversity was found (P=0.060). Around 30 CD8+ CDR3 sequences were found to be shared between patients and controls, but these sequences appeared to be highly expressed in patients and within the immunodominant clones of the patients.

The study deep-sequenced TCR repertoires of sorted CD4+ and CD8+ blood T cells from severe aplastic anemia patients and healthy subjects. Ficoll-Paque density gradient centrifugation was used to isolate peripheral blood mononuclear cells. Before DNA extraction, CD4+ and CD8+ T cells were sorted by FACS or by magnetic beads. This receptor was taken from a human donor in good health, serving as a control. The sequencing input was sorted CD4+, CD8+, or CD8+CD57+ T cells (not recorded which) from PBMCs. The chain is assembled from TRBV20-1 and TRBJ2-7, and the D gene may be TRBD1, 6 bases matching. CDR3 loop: CSAEGQNYEQYF. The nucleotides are TGCAGTGCTGAAGGACAGAACTACGAGCAGTACTTC.